This T cell receptor (beta chain) was captured by sequencing in a study of cytomegalovirus exposure and HLA in healthy donors. General study points: Researchers reported that a few CMV-associated chains were confirmed in vitro as CMV antigen-specific.

The CDR3 contains 10 residues. CDR1 is MRHNA and CDR2 is SNTAGT in the germline V gene. Worth noting for this clone: Its specificity is not known.

The primer mix had 60 Vbeta and 13 Jbeta primers. The method was immunoSEQ multiplex PCR; TCRdb's version includes in-frame clones alone and lacks a portion of them. This table holds under 150,000 clones, 80% to 90% found once. This clonotype was obtained from a male donor in good health and CMV-seropositive. This chain uses TRBV6-4 with TRBJ2-5; D call uncertain. The J call is doubtful: the DNA matches TRBJ2-7 better. Input material: PBMCs. This CDR3 is CASPPNEQYF. The DNA for the CDR3 is TGTGCCAGCCCTCCCAACGAGCAGTACTTC.